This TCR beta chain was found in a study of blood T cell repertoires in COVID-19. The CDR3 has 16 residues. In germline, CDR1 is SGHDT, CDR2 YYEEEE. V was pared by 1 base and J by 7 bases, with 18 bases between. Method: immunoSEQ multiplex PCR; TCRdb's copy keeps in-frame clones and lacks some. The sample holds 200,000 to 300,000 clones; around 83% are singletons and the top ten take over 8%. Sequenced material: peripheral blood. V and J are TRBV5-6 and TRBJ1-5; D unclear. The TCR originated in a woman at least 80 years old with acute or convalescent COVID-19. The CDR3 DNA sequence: TGTGCCAGCAGCTTGTGGCGGGTACCCGCGGGGCAGCCCCAGCATTTT. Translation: CASSLWRVPAGQPQHF.